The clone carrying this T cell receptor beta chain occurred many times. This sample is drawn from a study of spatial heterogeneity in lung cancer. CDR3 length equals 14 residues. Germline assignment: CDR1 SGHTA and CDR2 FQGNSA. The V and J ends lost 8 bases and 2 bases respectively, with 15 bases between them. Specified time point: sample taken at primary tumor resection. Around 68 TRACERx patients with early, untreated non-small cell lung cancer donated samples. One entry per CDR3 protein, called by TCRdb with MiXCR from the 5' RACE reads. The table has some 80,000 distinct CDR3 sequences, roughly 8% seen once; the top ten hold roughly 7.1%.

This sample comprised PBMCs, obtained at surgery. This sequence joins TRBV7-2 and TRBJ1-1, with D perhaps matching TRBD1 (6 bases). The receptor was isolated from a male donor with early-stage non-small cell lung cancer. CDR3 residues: CASQRGTGNTEAFF. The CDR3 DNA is TGTGCCAGCCAGAGGGGGACGGGAAACACTGAAGCTTTCTTT.